This TCR beta chain was sequenced for a study of blood T cell repertoires in COVID-19. Study in general: The origin of the acute and convalescent COVID-19 samples was the United States, Italy and Spain.

How the authors handled the data: Researchers report that nucleated cell counts were estimated from reference gene primer amplification. This table comes from immunoSEQ multiplex PCR, and its TCRdb copy is limited to in-frame clones, with some not included. V and J calls plus clone size are reproduced from that table; the DNA served to infer D and trimming. The data contain over 110,000 clones, roughly 84% of them singletons. Trimming removed 7 bases from V and 7 bases from J, with 8 bases in between. The CDR3 contains 12 residues. Looked up from germline, CDR1 is SGHTA and CDR2 is FQGNSA. Participants spanned ages about 18 to 100 years and resided in about two dozen US areas. Grouping used clinical history reported by participants in a survey and questionnaire.

The receptor was derived from a man aged 50-60 years in a cohort exposed to, infected with or recovered from COVID-19 (not recorded which). The chain employs TRBV7-2 and TRBJ1-6, with D possibly TRBD1 on 5 matching bases. The sequenced material came from PBMCs or T cells enriched from blood (not recorded which). The CDR3 spells CASMEGNSPLHF. The DNA for the CDR3 is TGTGCCAGCATGGAGGGGAATTCACCCCTCCACTTT. The entire variable domain, with the rest obtained from reference TRBV7-2 and TRBJ1-6, is as follows: GAGVSQSPSNKVTEKGKDVELRCDPISGHTALYWYRQSLGQGLEFLIYFQGNSAPDKSGLPSDRFSAERTGGSVSTLTIQRTQQEDSAVYLCASMEGNSPLHFGNGTRLTVT.